This TCR beta chain was recorded in a study of radiation and T cells in renal cell carcinoma. The wider study: Nephrectomy followed 15 Gy stereotactic body radiation by 4 weeks.

This table comes from immunoSEQ multiplex PCR, and its TCRdb copy is limited to in-frame clones, with some not included. The table includes 100,000 to 150,000 clones, more than 75% detected once. Time point here: blood 2 weeks post-SBRT. Stated treatment: 15 Gy SBRT to primary tumor, nephrectomy 4 weeks later. Radiation-treated patients gave blood at baseline, week 2 and week 4. On this clone itself: Its antigen is still unknown.

J gave up 10 bases and V 2 bases, and 8 bases lay outside the gene matches. CDR1 SNHLY and CDR2 FYNNEI come from the germline V gene. This CDR3 is built from 15 residues. Findings of the study overall: From baseline, blood top tumor clonotypes peaked at 2 weeks post-radiation.

Here the sequenced sample was blood, taken from a patient whose treatment included radiotherapy and nephrectomy. This TCR was sampled from a woman in her 70s with renal cell carcinoma. The V call is TRBV2, the J call TRBJ2-1, with TRBD1 identical over 10 bases. This chain's CDR3 is CASSETSGQGDEQFF. The CDR3 DNA reads TGTGCCAGCAGTGAAACATCAGGACAGGGGGACGAGCAGTTCTTC.